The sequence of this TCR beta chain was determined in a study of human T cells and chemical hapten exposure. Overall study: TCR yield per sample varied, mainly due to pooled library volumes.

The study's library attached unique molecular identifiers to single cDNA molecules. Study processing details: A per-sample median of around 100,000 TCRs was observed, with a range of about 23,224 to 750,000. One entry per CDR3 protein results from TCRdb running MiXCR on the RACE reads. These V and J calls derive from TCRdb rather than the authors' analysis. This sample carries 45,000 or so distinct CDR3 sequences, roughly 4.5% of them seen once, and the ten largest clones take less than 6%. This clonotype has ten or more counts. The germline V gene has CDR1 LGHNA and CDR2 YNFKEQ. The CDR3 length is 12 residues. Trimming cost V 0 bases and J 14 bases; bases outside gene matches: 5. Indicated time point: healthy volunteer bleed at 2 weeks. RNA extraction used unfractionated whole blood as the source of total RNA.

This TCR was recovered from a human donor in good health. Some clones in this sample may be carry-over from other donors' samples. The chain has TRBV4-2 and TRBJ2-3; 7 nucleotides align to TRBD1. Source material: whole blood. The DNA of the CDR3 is TGTGCCAGCAGCCAAGAACAGGGGATCAGGTATTTT. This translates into CASSQEQGIRYF.